These T cell receptor beta chains were read from a single sample in a study of CD8+ T cells in alopecia areata. Sequencing was performed with immunoSEQ multiplex PCR; in TCRdb, only in-frame clones are kept and a portion is missing. The sample includes some 180,000 clones, around half of them seen just once. The sequencing here drew on CD8+ T cells sorted from blood, taken at week 24, from a patient treated with tofacitinib. Receptors originate from a human donor with alopecia areata. CDR3s include the opening cysteine and the closing phenylalanine or tryptophan. D genes are given only for firm matches. The size entry is marked missing in some rows and otherwise reads once, few, many or a size class.

cdr3_aa cdr3_nt d_call j_call cdr3_length v_call clone_size
CARKPWGNQETQYF TGCGCCAGAAAACCTTGGGGCAACCAAGAGACCCAGTACTTC . TRBJ2-5 14 TRBV10-1 .
CASSGGGFEQYF TGTGCCAGCAGTGGGGGGGGCTTCGAGCAGTACTTC . TRBJ2-7 12 TRBV25-1 .
CSVVGTGGNGYTF TGCAGCGTTGTTGGGACAGGGGGTAATGGCTACACCTTC TRBD1 TRBJ1-2 13 TRBV29-1 .
CASSVGRGNSPLHF TGTGCCAGCAGCGTAGGTCGTGGGAATTCACCCCTCCACTTT . TRBJ1-6 14 TRBV9 .
CSVVTDTQYF TGCAGCGTAGTCACAGATACGCAGTATTTT . TRBJ2-3 10 TRBV29-1 few
CASSLHRSSVGGYTF TGTGCCAGCAGTCTCCACAGGTCGTCCGTGGGTGGCTACACCTTC . TRBJ1-2 15 TRBV28 .
CASRGTDVPDTQYF TGTGCCAGCAGGGGGACGGATGTTCCAGATACGCAGTATTTT . TRBJ2-3 14 TRBV14 .
CSVLRDNSYEQYF TGCAGCGTTCTAAGGGACAACTCCTACGAGCAGTACTTC . TRBJ2-7 13 TRBV29-1 .
CASSPLTGANVLTF TGTGCCAGCAGCCCCCTGACTGGGGCCAACGTCCTGACTTTC . TRBJ2-6 14 TRBV7-9 .
CASSSRVAYTEAFF TGTGCCAGCAGCTCCAGGGTAGCTTACACTGAAGCTTTCTTT . TRBJ1-1 14 TRBV11-3 .
CASSQTTGNEQFF TGCGCCAGCAGCCAAACCACAGGGAATGAGCAGTTCTTC . TRBJ2-1 13 TRBV4-3 .
CASSMGGSYEQYF TGTGCCAGCAGTATGGGGGGCTCCTACGAGCAGTACTTC . TRBJ2-7 13 TRBV25-1 .
CAWSVGRKGRNTEAFF TGTGCCTGGAGTGTTGGTCGAAAAGGGAGGAACACTGAAGCTTTCTTT . TRBJ1-1 16 TRBV30 .
CAWRGALGGELFF TGTGCCTGGCGGGGGGCGCTGGGCGGGGAGCTGTTTTTT . TRBJ2-2 13 TRBV30 .
CASSWGTGAYEQYF TGTGCCAGCAGTTGGGGGACAGGGGCCTACGAGCAGTACTTC TRBD1 TRBJ2-7 14 TRBV25-1 few
CASSPGSVYNEQFF TGTGCCAGCAGTCCAGGGTCGGTCTACAATGAGCAGTTCTTC . TRBJ2-1 14 TRBV27 .
CASSLNIPGQRSNYGYTF TGTGCCAGCAGCTTGAATATTCCGGGACAACGATCTAACTATGGCTACACCTTC . TRBJ1-2 18 TRBV5-6 .
CASRRGADRPEAFF TGCGCCAGCAGAAGAGGGGCGGACAGACCTGAAGCTTTCTTT . TRBJ1-1 14 TRBV4-3 .
CATAEGNGNTIYF TGTGCCACCGCCGAGGGGAACGGAAACACCATATATTTT . TRBJ1-3 13 TRBV2 few
CASSSFKGVAKNIQYF TGTGCCAGCAGTTCCTTCAAAGGGGTAGCCAAAAACATTCAGTACTTC . TRBJ2-4 16 TRBV28 .